The 8 T cell receptor beta chains reported below all come from one sample, sequenced in a study of blood T cell repertoires in COVID-19. TCRdb's copy holds only in-frame clones and misses some; the assay was immunoSEQ multiplex PCR. The table has 150,000 to 200,000 clones, about four fifths seen once. Specimen: peripheral blood. The receptor set was obtained from a woman of 80 years or more with COVID-19, enrolled during active disease.

The CDR3 loop is CASSYSGQHYSYEQYF. CDR3 in DNA: TGTGCCAGCAGTTACTCGGGACAGCATTATTCCTACGAGCAGTACTTC. The genes are TRBV6-5 and TRBJ2-7; 7 nucleotides align to TRBD1. CDR3 length: 16 amino acids. Looked up from germline, CDR1 is MNHEY and CDR2 is SVGAGI. Trimming removed 0 bases from V and 1 base from J; junction bases left unmatched: 6.

The gene calls are TRBV4-2 and TRBJ2-1; 10 nucleotides align to TRBD2. The V and J ends lost 1 base and 7 bases, in that order; junction bases with no gene match: 4. Germline CDR1 is LGHNA and CDR2 is YNFKEQ. The CDR3 has 15 amino acids. CDR3 nucleotide sequence: TGTGCCAGCAGCCAAGGGCTAGCGGGAGCTAATGAGCAGTTCTTC. It yields the protein CASSQGLAGANEQFF.

J is TRBJ1-1 and V is TRBV6-2 or TRBV6-3; D not resolved. Germline V gives CDR1 MNHEY, CDR2 SVGEGT. CDR3 length equals 13 residues. Trimming removed 5 bases at V and 1 base at J, with 8 bases between. The CDR3 coding sequence is TGTGCCAGCAGTAGTACAGCGAACACTGAAGCTTTCTTT. This sequence encodes CASSSTANTEAFF.

This chain connects TRBV3-1 (or the pseudogene TRBV3-2) to TRBJ2-7; tentatively, D is TRBD1 (5 bases). Germline CDR1 LGHDT, CDR2 YNNKEL (reference sequence). Trimming stripped 0 bases from V and 4 bases from J, with 7 bases between. The CDR3 length is 13 residues. CDR3 region: CASSQDQGYEQYF. CDR3 DNA: TGTGCCAGCAGCCAAGATCAGGGTTACGAGCAGTACTTC.

The chain joins TRBV25-1 to TRBJ2-7; 7 positions match TRBD1. The trim removed 4 bases at V and 0 bases at J, leaving 6 bases unmatched. The CDR3 loop spans 15 amino acids. The germline gives CDR1 MGHDK, CDR2 SYGVNS. The CDR3 sequence: CASSGRTGSSYEQYF. CDR3 coding DNA: TGTGCCAGCAGTGGTCGGACAGGCAGCTCCTACGAGCAGTACTTC.

The chain links TRBV5-6 to TRBJ1-2; 12 bases line up with TRBD1. CDR1 and CDR2 from the germline V gene are SGHDT and YYEEEE. CDR3 size: 15 residues. V gave up 1 base and J gave up 6 bases; unmatched junction bases: 4. CDR3 sequence reads: CASSLPGQGANGYTF. CDR3 DNA: TGTGCCAGCAGCTTGCCGGGACAGGGGGCTAATGGCTACACCTTC.

V and J are TRBV3-1 (or the pseudogene TRBV3-2) and TRBJ2-1; 9 bases agree with TRBD2. Trimming removed 0 bases from V and 4 bases from J; junction bases left unmatched: 13. CDR1 is LGHDT, CDR2 YNNKEL, per germline (reference sequence). CDR3 size: 19 residues. This CDR3 is CASSQEGGAGGSKYNEQFF. The CDR3 DNA is TGTGCCAGCAGCCAAGAGGGAGGAGCGGGAGGTAGTAAATACAATGAGCAGTTCTTC.

This rearrangement joins TRBV9 to TRBJ2-7, with TRBD2 as a possible D gene (5 bases). Trimming left V 3 bases short and J 6 bases short, with 13 bases between. Germline V gene lookup returns CDR1 SGDLS and CDR2 YYNGEE. CDR3 size: 13 residues. CDR3 residues: CASSAQTSSEQYF. The CDR3 nucleotides read TGTGCCAGCAGCGCCCAAACTAGTTCCGAGCAGTACTTC.